The T cell receptor beta chain described here comes from a study of blood T cell repertoires in COVID-19. Study information: The cDNA or gDNA used as material had been derived from T cells, B-cell-depleted T cells, or PBMCs.

This CDR3 comprises 14 residues. The trim removed 1 base at V and 3 bases at J, leaving 2 bases unmatched. The germline CDR1 and CDR2 sequences are SGHNT and YYREEE (reference sequence). Here immunoSEQ multiplex PCR was the method, and the copy in TCRdb shows in-frame clones only, minus some. The table lists about 98,000 clones, 75% to 85% of them singletons. The specimen was peripheral blood. The clonotype originates from a man in his 60s with acute or convalescent COVID-19. The rearrangement uses TRBV5-4 and TRBJ2-5; TRBD1 aligns across 8 bases. The CDR3, as DNA: TGTGCCAGCAGCTTGACGACAGGGGAAGAGACCCAGTACTTC. This codes for CASSLTTGEETQYF.